This T cell receptor (beta chain) was identified during a study of blood T cell repertoires in COVID-19. The wider study: Material from acute and convalescent COVID-19 was sourced from the United States, Italy and Spain. Sources were T cells, B-cell-depleted T cells, or PBMCs; the material itself was cDNA or gDNA.

Original processing methods: Estimation of nucleated cell counts relied on the amplification of reference gene primers. Libraries were prepared by immunoSEQ multiplex PCR; TCRdb keeps only in-frame clonotypes and omits some of them. V and J calls and clone size follow that table, whereas D and trimming were derived from the DNA. The data hold about 70,000 clones, with more than 80% observed a single time. Sequencing used peripheral blood. The sequence derives from a woman between 70 and 85 years old with acute or convalescent COVID-19.

The CDR3 here is CASSPPSGGSHNEQFF. As DNA, the CDR3 is TGTGCCAGCAGCCCCCCGTCGGGAGGATCTCACAATGAGCAGTTCTTC. V is TRBV9 and J is TRBJ2-1; TRBD2 aligns across 7 bases. The CDR3 is made up of 16 amino acids. Looked up from germline, CDR1 is SGDLS and CDR2 is YYNGEE. V dropped 4 bases and J dropped 5; count of bases not matched to a gene: 12.